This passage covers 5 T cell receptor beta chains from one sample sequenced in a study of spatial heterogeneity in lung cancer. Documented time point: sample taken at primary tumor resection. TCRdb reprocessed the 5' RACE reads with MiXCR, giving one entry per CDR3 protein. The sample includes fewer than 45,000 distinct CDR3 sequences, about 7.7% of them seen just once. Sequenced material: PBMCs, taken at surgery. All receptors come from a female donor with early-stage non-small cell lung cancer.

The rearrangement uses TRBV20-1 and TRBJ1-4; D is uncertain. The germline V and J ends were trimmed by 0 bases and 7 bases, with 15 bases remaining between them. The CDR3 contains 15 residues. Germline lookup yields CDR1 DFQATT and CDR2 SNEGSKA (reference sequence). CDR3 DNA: TGCAGTGCTAGAGATCCTAGGAGTGTATCTGAAAAACTGTTTTTT. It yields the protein CSARDPRSVSEKLFF.

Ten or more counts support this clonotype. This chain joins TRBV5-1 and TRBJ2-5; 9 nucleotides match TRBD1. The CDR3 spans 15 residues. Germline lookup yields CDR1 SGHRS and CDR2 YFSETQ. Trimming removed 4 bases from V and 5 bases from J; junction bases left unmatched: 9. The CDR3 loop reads CASSIWGQGEETQYF. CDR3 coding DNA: TGCGCCAGCAGCATATGGGGACAGGGTGAGGAGACCCAGTACTTC.

The CDR3 protein is CASSALGVANTDTQYF. The DNA of the CDR3 is TGTGCCAGCAGTGCTCTGGGGGTAGCGAACACAGATACGCAGTATTTT. V is TRBV25-1 and J is TRBJ2-3; D tentatively reads TRBD1 or TRBD2 (5 bases each). The CDR3 runs 16 residues. Trimming removed 4 bases at V and 2 bases at J, with 16 bases between. Germline V CDR1 and CDR2: MGHDK, SYGVNS.

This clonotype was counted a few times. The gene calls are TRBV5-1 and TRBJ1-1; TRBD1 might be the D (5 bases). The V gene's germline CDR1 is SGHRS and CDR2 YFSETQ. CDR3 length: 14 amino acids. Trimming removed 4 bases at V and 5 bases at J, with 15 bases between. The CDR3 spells CASSRTRDVTEAFF. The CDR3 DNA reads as TGCGCCAGCAGCCGGACCCGGGACGTGACTGAAGCTTTCTTT. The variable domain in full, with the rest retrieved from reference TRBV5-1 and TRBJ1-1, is KAGVTQTPRYLIKTRGQQVTLSCSPISGHRSVSWYQQTPGQGLQFLFEYFSETQRNKGNFPGRFSGRQFSNSRSEMNVSTLELGDSALYLCASSRTRDVTEAFFGQGTRLTVV.

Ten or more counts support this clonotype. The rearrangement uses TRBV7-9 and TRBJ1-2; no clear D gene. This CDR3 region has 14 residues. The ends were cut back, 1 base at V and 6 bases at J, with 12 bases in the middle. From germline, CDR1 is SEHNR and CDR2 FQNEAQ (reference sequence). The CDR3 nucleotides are TGTGCCAGCAGCTTAGGTACCGTCTCTGATGGCTACACCTTC. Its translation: CASSLGTVSDGYTF. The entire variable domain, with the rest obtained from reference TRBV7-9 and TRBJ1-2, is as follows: DTGVSQNPRHKITKRGQNVTFRCDPISEHNRLYWYRQTLGQGPEFLTYFQNEAQLEKSRLLSDRFSAERPKGSFSTLEIQRTEQGDSAMYLCASSLGTVSDGYTFGSGTRLTVV.